The 25 T cell receptor beta chains below were found in one sample sequenced in a study of graft-versus-host responses after intestinal transplantation. Clones were read by immunoSEQ multiplex PCR, and TCRdb kept only the in-frame ones, dropping some. The table records approximately 26,000 clones, 75% to 90% of them present only once. The sample was PBMCs, taken 27 to 29 days after intestinal transplant. These receptors all stem from a human patient who received an intestinal transplant, so some T cells may come from the graft donor.

The V call is TRBV28, the J call TRBJ2-3, with 7 bases aligning to TRBD1. This CDR3 has 16 amino acids. Trimming took 1 base from V and 0 from J; bases not matched to a gene: 4. Per germline, CDR1 MDHEN and CDR2 SYDVKM. CDR3 DNA: TGTGCCAGCAGTTTATCAGGGACAGTTAGCACAGATACGCAGTATTTT. This gives the protein CASSLSGTVSTDTQYF.

Note on this clone: Germline and junction disagree at one end, which may indicate a read error. This rearrangement joins TRBV27 to TRBJ1-5; D is unresolved. The CDR3 runs to 14 residues. In germline, CDR1 is MNHEY, CDR2 SMNVEV (reference sequence). This CDR3 is CASSLRQFNQLQHF. The CDR3 nucleotides are TGTGCCAGCAGTTTACGCCAGTTCAATCAGCTCCAGCATTTT.

The chain links TRBV13 to TRBJ2-7; TRBD1 agrees at 9 bases. The CDR3 sequence is 17 residues long. Trimming cost V 5 bases and J 1 base; bases outside gene matches: 12. From germline, CDR1 is PRHDT and CDR2 FYEKMQ (reference sequence). CDR3 DNA sequence: TGTGCCAGCAGCGTAACTCCGGGACAGGGAGAATCCTACGAGCAGTACTTC. Amino acids: CASSVTPGQGESYEQYF.

The chain employs TRBV7-4 and TRBJ2-5, with TRBD2 identical over 8 bases. V trimming: 5 bases; J trimming: 6 bases; junction bases outside the gene matches: 5. The CDR3 has 13 residues. CDR1 is SGHVT, CDR2 SQSDAQ, per germline. CDR3 region: CASSGTSGKTQYF. In DNA, the CDR3 is TGTGCCAGCAGCGGGACTAGTGGGAAGACCCAGTACTTC.

This clone was counted a single time. The chain carries TRBV7-9 and TRBJ2-7; 7 bases align to TRBD1. The length of the CDR3 is 15 residues. Germline CDR1 is SEHNR and CDR2 is FQNEAQ (reference sequence). The V segment lost 2 bases and the J segment 3 bases; nucleotides outside the gene matches: 7. CDR3 sequence: CASSLNRGRNYEQYF. The CDR3 DNA reads as TGTGCCAGCAGCTTAAACAGGGGCCGTAACTACGAGCAGTACTTC.

The J gene is TRBJ2-1, the V gene TRBV13; 9 nucleotides line up with TRBD2. This CDR3 comprises 19 residues. The germline V gene encodes CDR1 PRHDT and CDR2 FYEKMQ (reference sequence). J was trimmed by 0 bases and V by 0 bases; bases with no gene match: 9. The CDR3 DNA sequence: TGTGCCAGCAGCTTAGGGCTAGCGGGGTCCCTAAGCTCCTACAATGAGCAGTTCTTC. This sequence encodes CASSLGLAGSLSSYNEQFF.

J is TRBJ2-7 and V is TRBV10-3; D tentatively reads TRBD1 or TRBD2 (5 bases each). The CDR3 spans 16 residues. CDR1 is ENHRY and CDR2 is SYGVKD in the germline V gene. Trimming left V 0 bases short and J 3 bases short, with 15 bases between. As DNA, the CDR3 is TGTGCCATCAGTGAGTCCGAACGGGACCGGATCTACGAGCAGTACTTC. Translated: CAISESERDRIYEQYF.

The chain joins TRBV28 to TRBJ2-1; D call uncertain. The CDR3 runs to 15 residues. Trimming pared 8 bases from V and 0 bases from J, leaving 14 bases between. Germline CDR1 MDHEN, CDR2 SYDVKM. CDR3 amino acids: CASSNLEPSYNEQFF. CDR3 DNA: TGTGCCAGCTCCAACCTAGAGCCCTCCTACAATGAGCAGTTCTTC.

This clone has more than one count but fewer than ten. The gene calls are TRBV5-1 and TRBJ2-3, with 8 nucleotides matching TRBD1. With 0 bases clipped from V and 0 bases from J, the junction kept 12 bases outside the gene matches. The CDR3 has 19 residues. Germline V gives CDR1 SGHRS, CDR2 YFSETQ. The CDR3 spells CASSLARTGRFTSTDTQYF. The CDR3 DNA is TGCGCCAGCAGCTTGGCCAGGACAGGGAGGTTTACTAGCACAGATACGCAGTATTTT. The entire variable domain, with the rest obtained from reference TRBV5-1 and TRBJ2-3, is as follows: KAGVTQTPRYLIKTRGQQVTLSCSPISGHRSVSWYQQTPGQGLQFLFEYFSETQRNKGNFPGRFSGRQFSNSRSEMNVSTLELGDSALYLCASSLARTGRFTSTDTQYFGPGTRLTVL.

The V and J genes are TRBV1 and TRBJ2-5; the table names TRBD2, a call not compared with the DNA. TRBV1 is a pseudogene. The CDR3 has 14 residues. In DNA, the CDR3 is TGCACCAGCCTAGCGGGGCGTCGTAGGGAGACCCAGTACTTC. Its protein product is CTSLAGRRRETQYF.

The chain couples TRBV12-2 to TRBJ2-2; the table's D call of TRBD1 was not tested on the DNA. TRBV12-2 is described as a pseudogene. The CDR3 extends over 16 amino acids. CDR3 in DNA: TGTGCAAGTCGCCCCCCAGGGGTCTTGAACACCGGGGAGCTGTTTTTT. Its translation: CASRPPGVLNTGELFF.

The rearrangement uses TRBV11-1 and TRBJ2-5; D may be TRBD1 or TRBD2 (5 bases each). Trimming removed 3 bases at V and 2 bases at J, with 13 bases between. CDR3 length: 15 residues. Germline CDR1 reads SGHAT; CDR2 reads FQDESV (reference sequence). The chain's CDR3 is CASSFVSGTQETQYF. The CDR3 DNA follows: TGTGCCAGCAGCTTCGTATCAGGGACGCAAGAGACCCAGTACTTC.

The chain links TRBV5-6 to TRBJ1-2; 7 bases map to TRBD1. Germline V gives CDR1 SGHDT, CDR2 YYEEEE. This CDR3 contains 12 residues. The J segment lost 8 bases and the V segment lost 4 bases, leaving 5 bases of the junction unmatched. The CDR3 loop reads CASSGDSWGYTF. DNA of the CDR3: TGTGCCAGCAGCGGGGACAGCTGGGGCTACACCTTC.

The rearrangement uses TRBV7-2 and TRBJ2-1; the match to TRBD2 covers 12 bases. Germline values: CDR1 SGHTA, CDR2 FQGNSA. The CDR3 extends over 15 amino acids. The ends lost 5 bases at V and 7 bases at J; junction bases unmatched: 6. The CDR3 loop is CASSPSGRAGNEQFF. The DNA for the CDR3 is TGTGCCAGCAGCCCTAGCGGGAGGGCCGGTAATGAGCAGTTCTTC. The full variable domain, its missing parts supplied by reference TRBV7-2 and TRBJ2-1, is GAGVSQSPSNKVTEKGKDVELRCDPISGHTALYWYRQSLGQGLEFLIYFQGNSAPDKSGLPSDRFSAERTGGSVSTLTIQRTQQEDSAVYLCASSPSGRAGNEQFFGPGTRLTVL.

The count of this clone is one. J is TRBJ2-3 and V is TRBV2, with TRBD2 matching 7 bases. Germline loops: CDR1 SNHLY, CDR2 FYNNEI. This CDR3 contains 18 residues. J gave up 4 bases and V 3 bases, and 16 bases lay outside the gene matches. CDR3 in amino acids: CASSEEERGGVSADTQYF. CDR3 bases: TGTGCCAGCAGTGAGGAGGAGCGGGGAGGAGTAAGCGCAGATACGCAGTATTTT.

This chain joins TRBV4-2 and TRBJ2-3, with a possible D match to TRBD2 (6 bases). The V gene's germline CDR1 is LGHNA and CDR2 YNFKEQ. The CDR3 length is 17 residues. V was clipped by 0 bases and J by 6 bases, with 19 bases between them. The CDR3 bases are TGTGCCAGCAGCCAAGAAACGGCGGGGTTCCCCCGGGATACGCAGTATTTT. Residues: CASSQETAGFPRDTQYF.

The chain uses TRBV10-3 and TRBJ2-3, with TRBD2 identical over 9 bases. V dropped 6 bases and J dropped 0; count of bases not matched to a gene: 4. The V gene's germline CDR1 is ENHRY and CDR2 SYGVKD. The CDR3 extends over 15 amino acids. In nucleotides, the CDR3 is TGTGCCATCAGCGCTAGCGGGGCTAGCACAGATACGCAGTATTTT. Amino acid sequence: CAISASGASTDTQYF.

V gene TRBV9 combines with J gene TRBJ2-7; a weak D match, TRBD1 (6 bases). The ends were cut back, 0 bases at V and 4 bases at J, with 11 bases in the middle. Germline values: CDR1 SGDLS, CDR2 YYNGEE. The CDR3 length is 14 residues. CDR3 coding DNA: TGTGCCAGCAGCGTAGCTTCAGACAGGTACGAGCAGTACTTC. Its protein product is CASSVASDRYEQYF.

The genes are TRBV2 and TRBJ2-3, with 9 bases aligning to TRBD1. Trimming at V came to 4 bases and at J to 3 bases, leaving 2 bases not matched to a gene. The germline V gene has CDR1 SNHLY and CDR2 FYNNEI. The CDR3 totals 14 residues. The CDR3 sequence: CASSGGTGTDTQYF. In DNA form, the CDR3 reads TGTGCCAGCAGTGGCGGGACAGGGACAGATACGCAGTATTTT. Combining the CDR3 with reference TRBV2 and TRBJ2-3 gives the whole variable domain EPEVTQTPSHQVTQMGQEVILRCVPISNHLYFYWYRQILGQKVEFLVSFYNNEISEKSEIFDDQFSVERPDGSNFTLKIRSTKLEDSAMYFCASSGGTGTDTQYFGPGTRLTVL.

This rearrangement joins TRBV7-2 to TRBJ2-1; 8 nucleotides agree with TRBD2. The CDR3 is made up of 14 amino acids. Losses at the gene ends were 3 bases for V and 2 bases for J; bases not matched to a gene: 0. Germline loops: CDR1 SGHTA, CDR2 FQGNSA. DNA of the CDR3: TGTGCCAGCAGCTTGGGACTAGCCTACAATGAGCAGTTCTTC. Protein product: CASSLGLAYNEQFF.

This clone was observed a single time. V gene TRBV5-1 combines with J gene TRBJ2-3, with 11 bases matching TRBD2. The CDR3 spans 18 residues. The germline V gene encodes CDR1 SGHRS and CDR2 YFSETQ. The V segment lost 1 base and the J segment 0 bases; nucleotides outside the gene matches: 7. This CDR3 reads CASSLLASGRTSTDTQYF. The CDR3, as DNA: TGCGCCAGCAGCTTGTTGGCTAGCGGGAGGACTAGCACAGATACGCAGTATTTT.

The chain recombines TRBV10-3 with TRBJ1-6; 7 positions match TRBD1. This CDR3 spans 14 amino acids. Per the germline V gene, CDR1 is ENHRY and CDR2 is SYGVKD. Trimming took 2 bases from V and 10 from J; bases not matched to a gene: 5. Here the CDR3 reads CAISEKQGNSPLHF. Here the CDR3 DNA reads TGTGCCATCAGTGAGAAACAGGGGAACTCACCCCTCCACTTT.

The genes are TRBV5-1 and TRBJ2-7, with a tentative D call TRBD1 (5 bases). V was trimmed by 4 bases and J by 3 bases, leaving 17 bases between them. The CDR3 has 15 amino acids. Germline CDR1 is SGHRS and CDR2 is YFSETQ. The chain's CDR3 is CASSDRPTDFYEQYF. CDR3 in DNA: TGCGCCAGCAGCGACAGACCCACTGATTTCTACGAGCAGTACTTC.

The rearrangement joins TRBV11-2 to TRBJ2-7; TRBD2 matches at 7 bases. This CDR3 has 15 amino acids. The germline CDR1 and CDR2 sequences are SGHAT and FQNNGV. Losses at the gene ends were 0 bases for V and 9 bases for J; bases not matched to a gene: 11. For the CDR3, the DNA is TGTGCCAGCAGCTTAGAGGGAGGGCCCCCCCCGGGGCAGTACTTC. Protein: CASSLEGGPPPGQYF.

This chain connects TRBV28 to TRBJ2-7, with 7 nucleotides matching TRBD2. This CDR3 region has 14 residues. V dropped 10 bases and J dropped 3; count of bases not matched to a gene: 12. Per germline, CDR1 MDHEN and CDR2 SYDVKM. CDR3 region: CAIKPGGAFYEQYF. The CDR3 nucleotides are TGTGCCATCAAACCGGGAGGTGCATTCTACGAGCAGTACTTC.